A selection of T cell receptor beta chains follows, all from one sample in a study of CD8 T cells in ankylosing spondylitis. TCRdb fed the 5' RACE reads into MiXCR, producing one record per CDR3 protein. Of 150,000 to 200,000 distinct CDR3 sequences in the sample, around a third were seen once. What was sequenced was synovial fluid, either unsorted or a sorted T cell fraction (not recorded which). The receptor set was obtained from a male donor with ankylosing spondylitis. The CDR3 runs from the conserved cysteine through the conserved F or W. D genes are given only for firm matches. The size field is filled for only some rows; it gives once, few, many or a size class.

j_call d_call v_call clone_size cdr3_length cdr3_aa cdr3_nt
TRBJ2-5 NA TRBV5-1 NA 13 CASSFQGAGAQYF TGCGCCAGCAGCTTTCAAGGCGCAGGGGCCCAGTACTTC
TRBJ2-7 NA TRBV6-4 NA 13 CASSRRGDYEQYF TGTGCCAGCAGCCGTAGGGGCGACTACGAGCAGTACTTC
TRBJ2-7 NA TRBV12-3/TRBV12-4 NA 11 CASSLLDEQYF TGTGCCAGCAGTTTACTGGACGAGCAGTACTTC
TRBJ2-1 TRBD2 TRBV10-3 NA 21 CAISDSPPWGLAGGKNNEQFF TGTGCCATCAGTGATTCACCCCCGTGGGGACTAGCGGGGGGGAAGAACAATGAGCAGTTCTTC
TRBJ2-1 NA TRBV4-1 many 16 CASSQGVGIAYNEQFF TGCGCCAGCAGCCAAGGAGTCGGGATCGCCTACAATGAGCAGTTCTTC
TRBJ2-3 TRBD2 TRBV10-1 NA 16 CASSNPTSGGPDTQYF TGCGCCAGCAGTAACCCGACTAGCGGGGGACCAGATACGCAGTATTTT
TRBJ2-7 NA TRBV6-5 NA 14 CASSSQGKGNEQYF TGTGCCAGCAGTTCCCAGGGGAAAGGCAACGAGCAGTACTTC
TRBJ2-2 NA TRBV3-1 NA 15 CASSPPRGGGGELFF TGTGCCAGCAGCCCACCCAGGGGGGGCGGCGGGGAGCTGTTTTTT
TRBJ2-1 TRBD2 TRBV5-1 NA 16 CASSLSPSGTYNEQFF TGCGCCAGCAGCTTGTCTCCTAGCGGGACCTACAATGAGCAGTTCTTC
TRBJ1-1 NA TRBV5-1 many 13 CASSLPGPDGAFF TGCGCCAGCAGCTTGCCAGGGCCGGATGGAGCTTTCTTT
TRBJ1-1 NA TRBV25-1 NA 11 CASSKNTEAFF TGTGCCAGCAGTAAGAACACTGAAGCTTTCTTT
TRBJ1-1 NA TRBV5-6 NA 14 CASSLSTGRPEAFF TGTGCCAGCAGCTTGAGTACAGGCAGGCCTGAAGCTTTCTTT
TRBJ2-1 TRBD2 TRBV15 few 18 CATSRTTRTSGSYNEQFF TGTGCCACCAGCAGGACAACAAGGACTAGCGGCTCCTACAATGAGCAGTTCTTC
TRBJ2-3 NA TRBV12-3/TRBV12-4 many 16 CASSPRQGGGLDTQYF TGTGCCAGCAGTCCGCGACAGGGAGGAGGTTTAGATACGCAGTATTTT
TRBJ2-7 TRBD2 TRBV5-1 NA 15 CASSSGGGWAYEQYF TGCGCCAGCAGCTCTGGGGGGGGTTGGGCCTACGAGCAGTACTTC
TRBJ1-4 TRBD1 TRBV7-9 few 14 CASTPGTGYEKLFF TGTGCCAGCACCCCCGGGACAGGGTATGAAAAACTGTTTTTT
TRBJ2-1 TRBD2 TRBV7-8 NA 16 CASSLLAGATYNEQFF TGTGCCAGCAGCTTATTAGCGGGGGCAACCTACAATGAGCAGTTCTTC
TRBJ2-2 NA TRBV7-9 NA 14 CASSLGKNTGELFF TGTGCCAGCAGCTTAGGCAAGAACACCGGGGAGCTGTTTTTT
TRBJ2-3 NA TRBV7-3 NA 13 CASSPYLTDTQYF TGTGCCAGCAGCCCTTACCTCACAGATACGCAGTATTTT
TRBJ1-2 NA TRBV7-2 few 11 CASSSAGGYTF TGTGCCAGCAGCTCCGCGGGGGGCTACACCTTC
TRBJ2-5 NA TRBV11-2 few 13 CASSPGKGETQYF TGTGCCAGCAGCCCAGGGAAAGGAGAGACCCAGTACTTC
TRBJ1-1 NA TRBV7-2 NA 15 CASSLAGVGNTEAFF TGTGCCAGCAGCTTAGCGGGGGTCGGGAACACTGAAGCTTTCTTT
TRBJ1-1 NA TRBV11-3 NA 9 CASSLEAFF TGTGCCAGCAGCCTAGAAGCTTTCTTT
TRBJ2-7 TRBD2 TRBV14 many 13 CASRTSGGNEQYF TGTGCCAGCAGGACTAGCGGGGGAAACGAGCAGTACTTC
TRBJ2-3 TRBD2 TRBV6-1 NA 14 CASKSGVRTDTQYF TGTGCCAGCAAGAGCGGGGTCCGCACAGATACGCAGTATTTT
TRBJ1-6 TRBD1 TRBV20-1 few 16 CSALTGASSYNSPLHF TGCAGTGCCCTGACAGGGGCTAGCTCCTATAATTCACCCCTCCACTTT
TRBJ2-2 TRBD1 TRBV12-3/TRBV12-4 few 13 CASSGTDTGELFF TGTGCCAGCAGTGGGACAGACACCGGGGAGCTGTTTTTT
TRBJ2-7 TRBD2 TRBV6-2/TRBV6-3 NA 15 CASSPSGRNSYEQYF TGTGCCAGCAGTCCTAGCGGGCGAAACTCCTACGAGCAGTACTTC
TRBJ1-2 NA TRBV3-1 once 14 CASSHRGVNYGYTF TGTGCCAGCAGCCATCGTGGCGTCAACTATGGCTACACCTTC
TRBJ1-1 NA TRBV10-3 once 14 CAISESWENTEAFF TGTGCCATCAGTGAGTCGTGGGAGAACACTGAAGCTTTCTTT
TRBJ1-4 NA TRBV6-1 NA 14 CASSDRQFFEKLFF TGTGCCAGCAGTGACCGCCAGTTCTTCGAAAAACTGTTTTTT
TRBJ2-1 NA TRBV5-6 few 12 CASSFRGNEQFF TGTGCCAGCAGCTTCCGGGGCAATGAGCAGTTCTTC
TRBJ2-3 TRBD2 TRBV18 many 15 CASSPLAGGTDTQYF TGTGCCAGCTCACCACTAGCGGGAGGTACAGATACGCAGTATTTT
TRBJ2-1 TRBD2 TRBV5-1 many 13 CASSLVPLAGEFF TGCGCCAGCAGCTTGGTCCCTCTAGCGGGGGAGTTCTTC
TRBJ1-1 NA TRBV29-1 few 13 CSSPGGGNTEAFF TGCAGCTCCCCTGGTGGGGGTAACACTGAAGCTTTCTTT
TRBJ2-1 TRBD2 TRBV28 NA 13 CASYPGGANEQFF TGTGCCAGCTACCCGGGGGGAGCTAATGAGCAGTTCTTC
TRBJ1-1 TRBD1 TRBV9 NA 17 CASSLRGDRTFYTEAFF TGTGCCAGCAGCCTTAGGGGGGACAGGACGTTTTACACTGAAGCTTTCTTT
TRBJ2-7 NA TRBV6-1 NA 16 CASSVRTRDHTYEQYF TGTGCCAGCAGTGTTAGAACCCGGGACCACACTTACGAGCAGTACTTC
TRBJ1-5 TRBD1 TRBV28 NA 13 CASSPRGPQPQHF TGTGCCAGCAGCCCCAGGGGGCCCCAGCCCCAGCATTTT
TRBJ2-7 NA TRBV6-1 NA 15 CASSESSVYSYEQYF TGTGCCAGCAGTGAATCTAGCGTCTACTCCTACGAGCAGTACTTC
TRBJ2-7 TRBD2 TRBV2 many 12 CASSRGDYEQYF TGTGCCAGCAGTCGGGGGGACTACGAGCAGTACTTC
TRBJ2-7 TRBD1 TRBV7-8 NA 16 CASSPSRDRGSYEQYF TGTGCCAGCAGCCCTTCCCGGGACAGGGGATCCTACGAGCAGTACTTC
TRBJ1-2 NA TRBV12-3/TRBV12-4 NA 15 CASKVPGRPLYGYTF TGTGCCAGCAAGGTACCGGGCCGGCCCCTCTATGGCTACACCTTC
TRBJ2-1 TRBD2 TRBV29-1 once 16 CSVEDRWAGGAGEQFF TGCAGCGTTGAAGATCGGTGGGCGGGAGGTGCCGGTGAGCAGTTCTTC
TRBJ2-1 NA TRBV3-1 NA 12 CASGESYNEQFF TGTGCCAGCGGGGAATCCTACAATGAGCAGTTCTTC
TRBJ2-3 NA TRBV28 NA 15 CASTIPGGRRDTQYF TGTGCCAGCACCATCCCCGGGGGGCGCCGAGATACGCAGTATTTT
TRBJ1-5 NA TRBV11-2 many 13 CASSLDLTAPQHF TGTGCCAGCAGCTTAGATCTTACCGCACCCCAGCATTTT
TRBJ2-7 TRBD1 TRBV4-1 NA 16 CASSQGVGTGAYEQYF TGCGCCAGCAGCCAAGGGGTCGGGACAGGGGCCTACGAGCAGTACTTC
TRBJ2-1 TRBD2 TRBV15 NA 16 CATSNIAGGPYNEQFF TGTGCCACCAGTAATATAGCGGGAGGCCCCTACAATGAGCAGTTCTTC
TRBJ1-4 NA TRBV7-9 NA 15 CASSLGVGGSEKLFF TGTGCCAGCAGCTTAGGAGTCGGGGGCAGTGAAAAACTGTTTTTT
TRBJ1-1 NA TRBV6-2/TRBV6-3 NA 13 CASSYIRGPEAFF TGTGCCAGCAGTTACATCAGGGGCCCTGAAGCTTTCTTT
TRBJ2-5 NA TRBV20-1 NA 13 CSAGGHHQETQYF TGCAGTGCGGGCGGACACCACCAAGAGACCCAGTACTTC
TRBJ2-2 TRBD1 TRBV29-1 NA 15 CSVIGGARSTGELFF TGCAGCGTTATAGGGGGCGCAAGATCCACCGGGGAGCTGTTTTTT
TRBJ2-7 NA TRBV5-6 NA 15 CASSLGGVSAGEQYF TGTGCCAGCAGCTTGGGCGGGGTATCGGCTGGCGAGCAGTACTTC
TRBJ1-4 NA TRBV5-1 NA 15 CASSLAGGGNEKLFF TGCGCCAGCAGCTTGGCCGGTGGGGGTAATGAAAAACTGTTTTTT
TRBJ1-1 NA TRBV12-3/TRBV12-4 few 16 CASSLYYSDSNTEAFF TGTGCCAGCAGTCTCTATTATTCGGACAGTAACACTGAAGCTTTCTTT
TRBJ2-1 NA TRBV2 few 13 CASSIRNIGEQFF TGTGCCAGCAGTATCAGAAATATCGGGGAGCAGTTCTTC